The entry that follows covers one T cell receptor (beta chain) sequence. Its antigen is currently unknown. Researchers ran the PCR with 60 Vbeta and 13 Jbeta primers. Source study methods: Later reanalysis found 75 million to 95 million unique TCR beta chains, roughly 9.9 million of them shared. Clones were read by immunoSEQ multiplex PCR, and TCRdb kept only the in-frame ones, dropping some. The V and J calls and clone size are taken from that table; D and trimming were inferred from the DNA. The data show approximately 190,000 clones, over 60% seen once. These data are taken from a study of cytomegalovirus exposure and HLA in healthy donors. Study-wide points: Within a later analysis, the majority of CMV-associated TCR beta chains appeared HLA-restricted. The study designated fewer than 200 TCR beta chains cytomegalovirus-associated.

The CDR3 length is 15 residues. V was cut by 2 bases and J by 0 bases, with 11 bases left in between. Germline values: CDR1 MNHEY, CDR2 SMNVEV (reference sequence). As for the donors, each was a healthy bone marrow donor. Sequenced: PBMCs. The receptor comes from a woman aged 25 to 45 in good health and CMV-seropositive. The chain is built from TRBV27 and TRBJ2-7, with D possibly TRBD2 on 5 matching bases. Here the CDR3 reads CASSLVASTSYEQYF. The DNA for the CDR3 is TGTGCCAGCAGTTTAGTGGCTAGCACCTCCTACGAGCAGTACTTC.